This TCR beta chain was identified during a study of T-cell memory formation after mild COVID-19. Study-wide points: Prior to infection, memory already included some responding clones, suggesting cross-reactive memory joined.

TCRdb re-called the 5' RACE reads through MiXCR, storing one row per CDR3 protein. Here the sample spans about 420,000 distinct CDR3 sequences, about 22% being singletons. A note on this clonotype: Its antigen is undetermined.

Input material: PBMCs or a T cell subset sorted from them (not recorded which). This receptor was identified in an adult woman who had mild COVID-19 (a few samples of this study predate the infection). Cell type and time point are not known.

The CDR3 sequence is CAWSVGRTYTGELFF. CDR3 nucleotide sequence: TGTGCCTGGAGTGTTGGCAGGACCTACACCGGGGAGCTGTTTTTT. The gene calls are TRBV30 and TRBJ2-2; D gene ambiguous. The CDR3 consists of 15 residues. V dropped 0 bases and J dropped 3 bases, with 11 bases sitting between them. CDR1 GTSNPN and CDR2 SVGIG come from the germline V gene (reference sequence).